The rows below give T cell receptor beta chains drawn from one sample of a study of identical twins. TCRdb analysed the 5' RACE reads with MiXCR anew, one entry per CDR3 protein. The table lists 500,000 to 650,000 distinct CDR3 sequences, around 22% of them singletons. The sample was also reused in another study, on yellow fever vaccine responses in identical twins.

Sequenced material: CD4+ T cells sorted from blood. These TCRs come from a woman between 18 and 29 years old in good health. Both conserved end residues are part of each CDR3. The D gene is left open where the match is weak. Expanded clones get a size class; other rows say once, few or many, or leave the size out.

TRBV5-1	.	.	TRBJ1-4	TGCGCCAGCAGCCGCAGGGGCCCTAATGAAAAACTGTTTTTT	CASSRRGPNEKLFF
TRBV3-1	.	.	TRBJ2-1	TGTGCCAGCAGCCAAGATTATCCACACCAGCAGTTCTTC	CASSQDYPHQQFF
TRBV28	few	.	TRBJ1-2	TGTGCCAGCAATGCTAGGGCAGCCTCAAACTATGGCTACACCTTC	CASNARAASNYGYTF
TRBV12-3/TRBV12-4	.	.	TRBJ2-6	TGTGCCAGCAGTCCCGCCCAGGGGGCCAACGTCCTGACTTTC	CASSPAQGANVLTF
TRBV3-1	.	TRBD2	TRBJ2-1	TGTGCCAGCAGCTGGGACTCCCCAATAGCGGGAAGGTCCTACAATGAGCAGTTCTTC	CASSWDSPIAGRSYNEQFF
TRBV20-1	few	.	TRBJ2-2	TGCAGTGCACCGACCCCAGGGGCCAGCCGTGAGCTGTTTTTT	CSAPTPGASRELFF
TRBV20-1	.	TRBD1	TRBJ2-7	TGCAGTGCTACCAGGACAGGATCGAACTACGAGCAGTACTTC	CSATRTGSNYEQYF
TRBV20-1	.	TRBD1	TRBJ1-5	TGCAGTGCTACCGGAATCCCAGGGGGGCCCTCCAATCAGCCCCAGCATTTT	CSATGIPGGPSNQPQHF
TRBV12-3/TRBV12-4	.	TRBD1	TRBJ2-7	TGTGCCAGCAGTTGGGACAGTGAGCAGTACTTC	CASSWDSEQYF
TRBV24-1	.	TRBD1	TRBJ2-1	TGTGCCACCAGTGATTCCAGGGGGCGAATGGACAATGAGCAGTTCTTC	CATSDSRGRMDNEQFF